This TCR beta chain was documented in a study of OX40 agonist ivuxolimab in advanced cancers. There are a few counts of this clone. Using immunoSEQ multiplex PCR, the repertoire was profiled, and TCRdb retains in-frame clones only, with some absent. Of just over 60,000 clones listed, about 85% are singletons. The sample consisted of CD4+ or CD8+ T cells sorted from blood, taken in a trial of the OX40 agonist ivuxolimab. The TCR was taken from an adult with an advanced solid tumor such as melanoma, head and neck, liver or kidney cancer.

The CDR3, as DNA: TGTGCCAGTAGTACCCGCCAGGGGAGAGGCTACGAGCAGTACTTC. It codes for CASSTRQGRGYEQYF. This chain uses TRBV19 with TRBJ2-7; TRBD1 might be the D (6 bases). V lost 4 bases to trimming and J lost 3 bases, with 16 bases between them. CDR3 length equals 15 residues. The germline V gene encodes CDR1 LNHDA and CDR2 SQIVND (reference sequence).